The clone carrying this T cell receptor beta chain was seen only a few times. One junction end disagrees with the germline gene, perhaps due to a read error. These data come from a study of T cells in Graves' hyperthyroidism and ophthalmopathy. RNA transcripts served as the template for amplifying TCR beta CDR3 regions. Primed by the HTBI set, a first-round RT-PCR was run on the TCR CDR3. TCRdb fed the multiplex PCR reads into MiXCR, producing one record per CDR3 protein. The table includes hundreds of thousands of distinct CDR3 sequences, approximately 15% detected once. CDR3 size: 12 residues. Looked up from germline, CDR1 is KGHDR and CDR2 is SFDVKD.

This TCR was sampled from a woman in her fifties or sixties with Graves' ophthalmopathy. The chain is built from TRBV24-1 and TRBJ2-2; D not certain. The sequenced sample consisted of blood. The CDR3 here is CATTDYTGELFF. The CDR3 DNA sequence: TGTGCCACCACTGATTATACCGGGGAGCTGTTTTTT.